Detailed here is one T cell receptor beta chain. Its antigen is not known. A multiplex PCR was run with 60 Vbeta primers and 13 Jbeta primers. Sequencing used immunoSEQ multiplex PCR; TCRdb keeps in-frame clones, though not all of them. The sample holds 65,000 to 95,000 clones. This sample was included in a study of cytomegalovirus exposure and HLA in healthy donors. Study observations and caveats: Data from an earlier analysis indicated that most TCR beta V segments were productive either about 87% or about 30% of the time.

Trimming shortened V by 10 bases and J by 6 bases, and 17 bases separated the two germline ends. In germline, CDR1 is MDHEN, CDR2 SYDVKM. The CDR3 sequence is 13 residues long. The material sequenced was PBMCs. The rearrangement uses TRBV28 and TRBJ2-3, with D possibly matching TRBD2 (6 bases). The source of this sequence is a woman aged 55-75 years in good health and CMV-seronegative. CDR3 in amino acids: CANRGGPLDTQYF. CDR3 sequence (DNA): TGTGCCAACCGCGGAGGGCCCTTGGATACGCAGTATTTT. Combining the CDR3 with reference TRBV28 and TRBJ2-3 gives the whole variable domain DVKVTQSSRYLVKRTGEKVFLECVQDMDHENMFWYRQDPGLGLRLIYFSYDVKMKEKGDIPEGYSVSREKKERFSLILESASTNQTSMYLCANRGGPLDTQYFGPGTRLTVL.